Included here is one TCR beta chain sequence, with context. This clonotype was observed a single time. It has no known antigen specificity. One base away there is no much larger clone; base qualities are not given. A single read is weak support. The sequencing machine was an Illumina HiSeq 1500. The public reads were quality trimmed at Q25 with fastp and then assembled into clones with MiXCR by TCRdb, keeping productive beta chains. All rows with the same CDR3 protein become a single entry with the most common DNA and genes. The sample table holds about 530,000 distinct CDR3 sequences, of which more than 20% were seen once. Under 15% of the sample comes from the top ten. The data belong to a study of T cell repertoires in cytomegalovirus infection (dated by TCRdb to about 2019). General notes on the study: Donor HLA type was relevant to the analysis, as public TCR beta signatures indicated carriage of CMV infection together with the matching HLA type. Broad study findings and their caveats: The ex vivo response was dominated by HLA-C-restricted CMV-specific TCR beta clonotypes, and the single most frequent clonotype in two of eight donors was supplied by these HLA-C-restricted clonotypes. In both this cohort and an independent cohort of 350 to 400 donors, the cumulative frequency of public TCR beta family members distinguished carriers of CMV infection plus the relevant HLA type.

Clipping removes 5 bases from V and 7 bases from J, with 6 as the unmatched junction base count. Counted from cysteine to phenylalanine, this CDR3 has 13 amino acids. The retained sequence is limited to the CDR3, 39 bases, with the frame set at the first base. CDR1 and CDR2 were assigned from the germline V gene as MDHEN and SYDVKM. The sample taken for sequencing was PBMCs. The sequence joins TRBV28 to TRBJ1-2; 8 bases in the junction line up with TRBD1. This sequence originates from a human donor in good health (CMV status not recorded). Some clones in this sample may be carry-over from other donors' samples. The DNA is as follows: TGTGCCAGCAGTCCTTCGGACAGGGCTGGCTACACCTTC. Its protein reads: CASSPSDRAGYTF.